Presented here are 8 T cell receptor beta chains from one specimen sequenced in a study of blood T cell repertoires in COVID-19. Libraries were prepared by immunoSEQ multiplex PCR; TCRdb keeps only in-frame clonotypes and omits some of them. The sample shows 150,000 or so clones, around nine tenths of them seen only once. The sequenced sample consisted of peripheral blood. These receptors all come from a human donor in a cohort sampled during active COVID-19.

The chain joins TRBV9 to TRBJ1-1; D not resolved. The CDR3 runs to 16 residues. Trimming pared 0 bases from V and 5 bases from J, leaving 17 bases between. Per germline, CDR1 SGDLS and CDR2 YYNGEE. The CDR3 here is CASSVAVEASSTEAFF. CDR3 DNA: TGTGCCAGCAGCGTAGCGGTCGAGGCATCATCGACTGAAGCTTTCTTT.

This chain links TRBV9 with TRBJ2-1; 11 bases align to TRBD2. CDR1 and CDR2 from the germline V gene are SGDLS and YYNGEE. The CDR3 is 15 amino acids. With V trimmed by 2 bases and J by 8 bases, 6 bases remained unmatched. CDR3 residues: CASSVSGGAVYEQFF. CDR3 nucleotide sequence: TGTGCCAGCAGCGTTAGCGGGGGGGCCGTATATGAGCAGTTCTTC.

The chain joins TRBV29-1 to TRBJ1-2, with 7 bases fitting TRBD1. Trimming cost V 5 bases and J 4 bases; bases outside gene matches: 7. The CDR3 is made up of 13 amino acids. From germline, CDR1 is SQVTM and CDR2 ANQGSEA. The CDR3 DNA follows: TGCAGCGTTTCAACAGGGGTGAGCTATGGCTACACCTTC. It codes for CSVSTGVSYGYTF.

The chain is built from TRBV10-2 and TRBJ1-4, with TRBD1 matching 7 bases. CDR3 length equals 13 residues. The germline V gene has CDR1 WSHSY and CDR2 SAAADI. Trimming took 9 bases from V and 7 from J; bases not matched to a gene: 8. The CDR3 sequence: CASSGQGGEKLFF. The CDR3 DNA reads as TGCGCCAGTTCGGGGCAGGGGGGTGAAAAACTGTTTTTT.

V gene TRBV19 combines with J gene TRBJ1-1; D is ambiguous. Germline V gene data show CDR1 as LNHDA and CDR2 as SQIVND (reference sequence). The ends were cut back, 4 bases at V and 3 bases at J, with 15 bases in the middle. The CDR3 runs 15 residues. CDR3 amino acids: CASSTGRYGDTEAFF. DNA of the CDR3: TGTGCCAGTAGTACCGGACGGTACGGGGACACTGAAGCTTTCTTT.

This chain links TRBV28 with TRBJ1-1; the D gene is possibly TRBD1 (5 bases). The CDR3 extends over 14 amino acids. Between the trimmed V and J ends, which lost 3 bases and 5 bases, there was a span of 13 bases. Germline-derived CDR1 and CDR2 are MDHEN and SYDVKM. CDR3 sequence: CASSLSAGWTEAFF. For the CDR3, the DNA is TGTGCCAGCAGTTTGTCCGCAGGGTGGACTGAAGCTTTCTTT.

This clone was detected once. The chain couples TRBV15 to TRBJ2-1; D gene uncertain. Germline CDR1 LNHNV, CDR2 YYDKDF (reference sequence). Trimming stripped 0 bases from V and 1 base from J, with 16 bases between. The CDR3 totals 18 residues. This CDR3 reads CATSRDRKTQLSYNEQFF. In DNA form, the CDR3 reads TGTGCCACCAGCAGAGATCGTAAGACTCAATTATCCTACAATGAGCAGTTCTTC.

The J gene is TRBJ1-2, the V gene TRBV7-9; TRBD1 aligns across 8 bases. Per germline, CDR1 SEHNR and CDR2 FQNEAQ (reference sequence). The CDR3 has 13 residues. V shed 4 bases, J shed 4 bases, and the junction held 2 bases outside the gene matches. The DNA of the CDR3 is TGTGCCAGCAGCTCGGGACAGGTCTATGGCTACACCTTC. The encoded protein is CASSSGQVYGYTF.